These 10 T cell receptor beta chains were all obtained from the same sample, sequenced in a study of shared clonotypes between healthy human individuals. Using immunoSEQ multiplex PCR, the repertoire was profiled, and TCRdb retains in-frame clones only, with some absent. The sample includes approximately 320,000 clones, roughly 70% seen only once; the top ten take approximately 10%. The specimen was memory CD4+ T cells sorted from blood. Subset described: CD45RA-negative fraction. All receptors come from a man aged 30-40 years in good health.

The chain is built from TRBV7-2 and TRBJ1-2; 7 bases are a match to TRBD1. Germline CDR1 reads SGHTA; CDR2 reads FQGNSA. This CDR3 region has 13 residues. Germline trimming cut 2 bases from V and 5 bases from J; bases unmatched to any gene: 2. CDR3 amino acids: CASSLYRGYGYTF. In nucleotides, the CDR3 is TGTGCCAGCAGCTTATACAGGGGTTATGGCTACACCTTC.

The CDR3 DNA reads TGTGCCAGCAGCACTGGACTAGGCCAACATGAGCAGTTCTTC. This translates into CASSTGLGQHEQFF. The V and J genes are TRBV7-3 and TRBJ2-1; TRBD2 matches at 7 bases. Germline-derived CDR1 and CDR2 are SGHTA and FQGTGA. The CDR3 runs to 14 residues. V dropped 5 bases and J dropped 8; count of bases not matched to a gene: 9.

The rearrangement uses TRBV2 and TRBJ2-5, with D uncertain. CDR3 length equals 14 residues. Trimming left V 5 bases short and J 2 bases short, with 12 bases between. CDR1 is SNHLY and CDR2 is FYNNEI in the germline V gene. The CDR3, as DNA: TGTGCCAGCAGTCGCGACTGGGTACAAGAGACCCAGTACTTC. It specifies CASSRDWVQETQYF.

The rearrangement joins TRBV5-6 to TRBJ2-5; 7 bases fit TRBD1. The trim removed 3 bases at V and 5 bases at J, leaving 13 bases unmatched. Looked up from germline, CDR1 is SGHDT and CDR2 is YYEEEE. There are 16 residues in the CDR3. In DNA form, the CDR3 reads TGTGCCAGCAGCTCCCGGACAGGATGGAGCGAGGAGACCCAGTACTTC. Amino acids: CASSSRTGWSEETQYF. Variable domain in full (rest from reference TRBV5-6 and TRBJ2-5): DAGVTQSPTHLIKTRGQQVTLRCSPKSGHDTVSWYQQALGQGPQFIFQYYEEEERQRGNFPDRFSGHQFPNYSSELNVNALLLGDSALYLCASSSRTGWSEETQYFGPGTRLLVL.

The rearrangement joins TRBV18 to TRBJ2-3, with D possibly called TRBD1 or TRBD2 (5 bases each). The germline V and J ends were trimmed by 2 bases and 0 bases, with 6 bases remaining between them. CDR1 and CDR2 from the germline V gene are KGHSH and LQKENI. This CDR3 is built from 14 residues. The CDR3, as DNA: TGTGCCAGCTCACCATGGGGGAGCACAGATACGCAGTATTTT. Its protein product is CASSPWGSTDTQYF.

This chain joins TRBV19 and TRBJ2-3; a possible D gene is TRBD2 (6 bases). Trimming removed 3 bases from V and 2 bases from J, with 9 bases in between. The CDR3 length is 14 residues. Germline V gene lookup returns CDR1 LNHDA and CDR2 SQIVND (reference sequence). As DNA, the CDR3 is TGTGCCAGTAGTATGGGACTTTCCACAGATACGCAGTATTTT. Translation gives CASSMGLSTDTQYF.

V usage is TRBV11-2 and J usage is TRBJ2-6; TRBD1 aligns across 7 bases. The CDR3 has 14 residues. Germline trimming cut 8 bases from V and 5 bases from J; bases unmatched to any gene: 6. The germline V gene encodes CDR1 SGHAT and CDR2 FQNNGV. The CDR3 DNA follows: TGTGCCAGCTACCGGGACAGCTGGGCCAACGTCCTGACTTTC. Its translation: CASYRDSWANVLTF.

The chain couples TRBV6-5 to TRBJ1-2, with TRBD1 matching over 7 bases. The junction had 8 bases not matched to a gene; V was cut back by 6 bases and J by 4 bases. Germline assignment: CDR1 MNHEY and CDR2 SVGAGI. The CDR3 sequence is 14 residues long. Here the CDR3 DNA reads TGTGCCAGCAGCCGGAACAGGGGAGGCTATGGCTACACCTTC. Protein sequence: CASSRNRGGYGYTF.

The chain has TRBV7-2 and TRBJ2-3, with TRBD1 as a possible D gene (5 bases). The CDR3 runs 16 residues. Trimming stripped 2 bases from V and 1 base from J, with 13 bases between. Germline V gives CDR1 SGHTA, CDR2 FQGNSA. The chain's CDR3 is CASSLRGILGTDTQYF. DNA of the CDR3: TGTGCCAGCAGCTTAAGGGGCATTCTCGGCACAGATACGCAGTATTTT.

The count of this clone is one. The chain is built from TRBV5-1 and TRBJ1-4, with D possibly matching TRBD1 (5 bases). Germline loops: CDR1 SGHRS, CDR2 YFSETQ. Deletions cut 4 bases from V and 3 bases from J, with 19 bases between. The CDR3 runs to 17 residues. CDR3 in DNA: TGCGCCAGCAGCCCCGGGGGACGACAGTTCTCTAATGAAAAACTGTTTTTT. Its translation is CASSPGGRQFSNEKLFF.